These 3 T cell receptor beta chains share one sample of origin, sequenced in a study of blood T cell repertoires in COVID-19. Generated by immunoSEQ multiplex PCR, the TCRdb table keeps only in-frame clones and is missing some. Among under 250,000 clones listed, about 87% were seen once. Sequencing was performed on PBMCs or T cells enriched from blood (not recorded which). The receptors here all came from a woman aged 40 to 50 who had been exposed to COVID-19.

This clone was seen more than once but under ten times. The chain joins TRBV2 to TRBJ1-1; 8 nucleotides match TRBD1. V was clipped by 7 bases and J by 5 bases; unmatched bases: 6. The CDR3 is 13 amino acids. The germline V gene has CDR1 SNHLY and CDR2 FYNNEI. CDR3 sequence (DNA): TGTGCCAGCAAGACAGGGGAGGGGACTGAAGCTTTCTTT. This gives the protein CASKTGEGTEAFF.

This clone was counted once. V usage is TRBV7-2 and J usage is TRBJ1-2; D gene unclear. Looked up from germline, CDR1 is SGHTA and CDR2 is FQGNSA. The V end was cut by 4 bases, the J end by 8 bases, with 14 bases between. The CDR3 is 13 residues long. The CDR3 reads CASSSLSAVGYTF. DNA for the CDR3: TGTGCCAGCAGCTCTCTCTCGGCGGTCGGCTACACCTTC.

This chain joins TRBV29-1 and TRBJ1-1; no definite D call. Germline V CDR1 and CDR2: SQVTM, ANQGSEA. The CDR3 contains 13 residues. V lost 3 bases to trimming and J lost 0 bases, with 8 bases between them. CDR3 nucleotide sequence: TGCAGCGTTGAGAGAGCCCTGAACACTGAAGCTTTCTTT. Translating it yields CSVERALNTEAFF.